The T cell receptor beta chain described here comes from a study of blood T cell repertoires in COVID-19. Germline assignment: CDR1 MNHEY and CDR2 SMNVEV (reference sequence). The CDR3 is 14 residues long. The V gene lost 1 base and the J gene lost 4 bases, with 8 bases spanning the gap. In the original processing: The assay estimated nucleated cells by amplifying reference gene primers. Using immunoSEQ multiplex PCR, the repertoire was profiled, and TCRdb retains in-frame clones only, with some absent. Clone size and V and J calls were adopted from that table, with D and trimming inferred from the DNA. The data contain about 200,000 clones, 80% to 90% of them singletons.

This chain links TRBV27 with TRBJ1-5; possible D gene TRBD1, 5 bases. This TCR was sampled from a woman in her 40s with acute COVID-19. The specimen was PBMCs or T cells enriched from blood (not recorded which). The CDR3 is CASSLLGGNQPQHF. Here the CDR3 DNA reads TGTGCCAGCAGTTTATTGGGGGGAAATCAGCCCCAGCATTTT.